A selection of T cell receptor beta chains follows, all from one sample in a study of cytomegalovirus exposure and HLA in healthy donors. Only in-frame clones appear in the TCRdb table, and some are missing; sequencing was by immunoSEQ multiplex PCR. The table lists 190,000 or so clones, approximately 79% of them singletons, with 1.5% in the top ten. The sequenced sample consisted of PBMCs. The receptors originated from a girl under 18 in good health and CMV-seropositive. CDR3s include the opening cysteine and the closing phenylalanine or tryptophan. D genes are given only for firm matches. Rows give clone size only sometimes, using once, few, many, or a class for an expanded clone.

j_gene | abundance | v_gene | d_gene | CDR3nt | CDR3aa
TRBJ2-3 | . | TRBV10-3 | . | TGTGCCATCACCGGAGGAGGGGCCCCAGATACGCAGTATTTT | CAITGGGAPDTQYF
TRBJ2-5 | . | TRBV5-6 | TRBD2 | TGTGCCAGCAGCAGATCTAGCGGGGGGATACAAGAGACCCAGTACTTC | CASSRSSGGIQETQYF
TRBJ1-4 | . | TRBV7-2 | . | TGTGCCAGCAGCTTCGACAGGAGTAGTGAAAAACTGTTTTTT | CASSFDRSSEKLFF
TRBJ2-5 | . | TRBV11-3 | . | TGTGCCAGCAGCGAGAACGTAGAGACCCAGTACTTC | CASSENVETQYF
TRBJ1-1 | . | TRBV6-6 | . | TGTGCCAGCAGTTACTGGTCAGGGTTGGGCACTGAAGCTTTCTTT | CASSYWSGLGTEAFF
TRBJ2-7 | . | TRBV4-1 | . | TGCGCCAGCAGTCGTCCGGGACACAAGCTGCTCTACGAGCAGTACTTC | CASSRPGHKLLYEQYF
TRBJ1-1 | . | TRBV18 | . | TGTGCCAGCTCACCACACAGGGATCTTAACACTGAAGCTTTCTTT | CASSPHRDLNTEAFF
TRBJ1-1 | . | TRBV5-1 | . | TGCGCCAGCAGTGTGGGGCTGCGGGGGATCACTGAAGCTTTCTTT | CASSVGLRGITEAFF
TRBJ1-1 | . | TRBV6-1 | TRBD1 | TGTGCCAGCAGTGTAACAGGGGGCACTGAAGCTTTCTTT | CASSVTGGTEAFF
TRBJ2-5 | . | TRBV6-6 | . | TGTGCCAGCACCAACAACGAGACCCAGTACTTC | CASTNNETQYF
TRBJ2-4 | once | TRBV4-1 | TRBD2 | TGCGCCAGCAGCCAAGATCGGGCGGGGGGCCCTAGGAACATTCAGTACTTC | CASSQDRAGGPRNIQYF
TRBJ2-3 | . | TRBV7-2 | TRBD2 | TGTGCCAGCAGCACCGAGCGGGGGGGCCTCTCAGATACGCAGTATTTT | CASSTERGGLSDTQYF
TRBJ1-1 | once | TRBV27 | TRBD1 | TGTGCCAGCACCCTTACAGGGGGCCGGGGCTACGGCGGCACTGAAGCTTTCTTT | CASTLTGGRGYGGTEAFF
TRBJ1-1 | few | TRBV2 | TRBD1 | TGTGCCAGCGACGGGACAGGGGTCGTTTACACTGAAGCTTTCTTT | CASDGTGVVYTEAFF
TRBJ1-5 | . | TRBV23-1 | . | TGCGCCAGCAGTCAACCTGTAAGCTATAGCAATCAGCCCCAGCATTTT | CASSQPVSYSNQPQHF
TRBJ2-4 | . | TRBV2 | . | TGTGCCAGCAGTCTAACAGAGAGCATTCAGTACTTC | CASSLTESIQYF
TRBJ1-2 | . | TRBV13 | TRBD1 | TGTGCCAGCAGCTACCGAAGTAGACAGGGAAACTATGGCTACACCTTC | CASSYRSRQGNYGYTF
TRBJ1-1 | . | TRBV12-5 | . | TGTGCTAGTGGTCCTTTTCGGACTGAAGCTTTCTTT | CASGPFRTEAFF
TRBJ1-2 | . | TRBV28 | . | TGTGCCAGCAGTTTAAGGGGAGGGACAAGGTATGGCTACACCTTC | CASSLRGGTRYGYTF
TRBJ2-2 | . | TRBV23-1 | . | TGCGCCAGCAGTCTAAACAGGGAGTGGCACACCGGGGAGCTGTTTTTT | CASSLNREWHTGELFF
TRBJ1-2 | . | TRBV30 | TRBD1 | TGTGCCTGGAGTACGTTGGGGACAGGGGATAACTATGGCTACACCTTC | CAWSTLGTGDNYGYTF
TRBJ1-2 | . | TRBV10-3 | . | TGTGCCATCAGTGAGTCGGCGGCGGGTTATGGCTACACCTTC | CAISESAAGYGYTF